These T cell receptor beta chains were read from a single sample in a study of response to subunit inactivated influenza vaccine. Each CDR3 protein is one row after TCRdb ran MiXCR on the RT-PCR reads. The top ten clones hold 7.5% to 8% of a sample with some 600,000 distinct CDR3 sequences, approximately 14% of them seen once. The sequencing used PBMCs from blood, collected around 15 days before vaccination. The receptors shown here come from a man in his fifties who received an inactivated influenza vaccine. Each CDR3 is given with its conserved first and last residue. D genes are given only for firm matches. Size is omitted from some rows. Given values are once, few, many or a class for expanded clones.

>few|TRBV20-1|TRBJ1-1|NA
TGCAGTGCTAGTCTGGGCCATGCAGGCACTGAAGCTTTCTTT
CSASLGHAGTEAFF
>few|TRBV7-2|TRBJ2-3|TRBD2
TGTGCCAGCAGCCCCCAGCGGGGGCGAGATACGCAGTATTTT
CASSPQRGRDTQYF
>few|TRBV10-3|TRBJ2-3|NA
TGTGCCATCAGTTCGGGGATAGGTTGGTATTTT
CAISSGIGWYF
>NA|TRBV4-1|TRBJ2-5|NA
TGCGCCAGCAGCCACCGACTAGGGGGAGGTCGAGAGACCCAGTACTTC
CASSHRLGGGRETQYF
>NA|TRBV5-1|TRBJ2-5|TRBD2
TGCGCCAGCAGCTCGGGACTAGCGGCGTACCAAGAGACCCAGTACTTC
CASSSGLAAYQETQYF
>NA|TRBV3-1|TRBJ2-5|NA
TGTGCCAGCAGCCAGGGCAGAGCGATCCAAGAGACCCAGTACTTC
CASSQGRAIQETQYF
>few|TRBV20-1|TRBJ1-1|TRBD1
TGCAGTGCTAGGGGGACAGAGCGCGAAGCTTTCTTT
CSARGTEREAFF
>few|TRBV19|TRBJ2-6|NA
TGTGCCAGTAGTCGAGCCAGGAGACACTCTGGGGCCAACGTCCTGACTTTC
CASSRARRHSGANVLTF
>many|TRBV11-2|TRBJ2-3|TRBD2
TGTGCCAGCAGCTTAACGGGGGGGCCAGATACGCAGTATTTT
CASSLTGGPDTQYF
>few|TRBV29-1|TRBJ2-1|NA
TGCAGCGGGGGACCTTACAATGAGCAGTTCTTC
CSGGPYNEQFF
>few|TRBV7-3|TRBJ2-7|NA
TGTGCCAGCAGCTTAACAGGGTCGAGCGAGCAGTACTTC
CASSLTGSSEQYF
>NA|TRBV29-1|TRBJ2-2|NA
TGCAGCGTTGATGGGGTTGGGACAACGAACACCGGGGAGCTGTTTTTT
CSVDGVGTTNTGELFF